This T cell receptor (beta chain) was observed in a study of vaccination and CD4 T cells after COVID-19. Study-wide context: SARS-CoV-2 positivity in convalescent patients was established by nasal swab PCR; roughly nine had mild and one severe disease. Participants, all vaccine recipients, received two doses of either BNT162b2 or mRNA-1273.

A note on this clonotype: The antigen is unknown.

This CDR3 is 13 amino acids long. The trim removed 10 bases at V and 4 bases at J, leaving 9 bases unmatched. Germline assignment: CDR1 SGHNT and CDR2 YENEEA. Sequence data for DNA of cultured CD4+ T cells were generated by the Oncomine TCR Beta short-read assay. TCRdb redid the calling of the PCR reads with MiXCR, one entry per CDR3 protein. The sample has some 13,000 distinct CDR3 sequences; about 28% are singletons. Treatment specified: approximately 11-day PBMC culture with coronavirus spike peptide pools or control peptides (ViraFEST assay). TCR sequencing followed the expansion of antigen-specific T cells with peptide pools in ViraFEST.

The genes are TRBV11-3 and TRBJ1-1; 7 bases are a match to TRBD1. The clonotype comes from a human donor with COVID-19. Sequenced: cultured CD4+ T cells from blood. The CDR3 region is CATSPGQLTEAFF. Here the CDR3 DNA reads TGTGCCACTTCTCCGGGACAGCTCACTGAAGCTTTCTTT.